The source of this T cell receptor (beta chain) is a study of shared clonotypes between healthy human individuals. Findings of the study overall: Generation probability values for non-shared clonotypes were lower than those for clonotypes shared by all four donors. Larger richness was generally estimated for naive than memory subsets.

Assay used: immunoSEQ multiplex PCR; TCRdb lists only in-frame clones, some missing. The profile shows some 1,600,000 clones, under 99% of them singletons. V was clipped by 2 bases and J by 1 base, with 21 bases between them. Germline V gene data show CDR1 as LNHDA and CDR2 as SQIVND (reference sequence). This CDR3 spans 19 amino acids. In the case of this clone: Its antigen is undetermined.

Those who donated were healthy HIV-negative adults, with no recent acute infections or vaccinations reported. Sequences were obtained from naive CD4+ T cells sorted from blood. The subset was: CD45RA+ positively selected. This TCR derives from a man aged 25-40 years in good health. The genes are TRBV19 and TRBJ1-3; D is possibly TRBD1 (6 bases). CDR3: CASSIIAFSGQPSGNTIYF. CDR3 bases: TGTGCCAGTAGTATAATTGCGTTCTCTGGACAGCCGTCTGGAAACACCATATATTTT.